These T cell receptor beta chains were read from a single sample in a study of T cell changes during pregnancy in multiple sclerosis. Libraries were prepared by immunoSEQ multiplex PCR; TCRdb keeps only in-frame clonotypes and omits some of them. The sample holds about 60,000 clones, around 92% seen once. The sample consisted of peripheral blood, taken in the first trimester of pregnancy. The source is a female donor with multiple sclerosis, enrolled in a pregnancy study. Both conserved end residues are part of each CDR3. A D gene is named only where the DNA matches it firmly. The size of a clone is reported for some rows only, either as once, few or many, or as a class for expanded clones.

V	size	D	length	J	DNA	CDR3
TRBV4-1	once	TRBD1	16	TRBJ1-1	TGCGCCAGCAGCCAAGCGACAGGGCTCATGAACACTGAAGCTTTCTTT	CASSQATGLMNTEAFF
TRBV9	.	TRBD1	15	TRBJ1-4	TGTGCCAGCAGCGGCCGGGACAGGGGGGGTGAAAAACTGTTTTTT	CASSGRDRGGEKLFF
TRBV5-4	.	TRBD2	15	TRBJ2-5	TGTGCCAGCACCTTACAGCGGGGAGGGTCAGAGACCCAGTACTTC	CASTLQRGGSETQYF
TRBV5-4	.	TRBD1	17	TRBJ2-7	TGTGCCAGCAGCTCCGGGACAGTGGCGCCCAATGTCTACGAGCAGTACTTC	CASSSGTVAPNVYEQYF
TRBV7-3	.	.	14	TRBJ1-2	TGTGCCAGCAGCTTAAGTGGCGGGGGGCCAGGCTACACCTTC	CASSLSGGGPGYTF
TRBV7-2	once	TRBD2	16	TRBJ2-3	TGTGCCAGCACCCCCCTAGCGGGGGGGCTTGGAGATACGCAGTATTTT	CASTPLAGGLGDTQYF
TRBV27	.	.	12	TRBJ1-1	TGTGCCAGCAGTTTACCGGGAGCTGAAGCTTTCTTT	CASSLPGAEAFF
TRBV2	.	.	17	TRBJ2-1	TGTGCCAGCAGGAGTGACCCGCACAGGGTCAACTACAATGAGCAGTTCTTC	CASRSDPHRVNYNEQFF
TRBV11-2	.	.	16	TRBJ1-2	TGTGCCAGCAGCTTAGCGAGCCTCGGGGGGGGCTATGGCTACACCTTC	CASSLASLGGGYGYTF
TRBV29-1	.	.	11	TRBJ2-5	TGCAGCGTTGAAGGGCTGGAGACCCAGTACTTC	CSVEGLETQYF
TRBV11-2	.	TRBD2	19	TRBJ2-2	TGTGCCAGCAGCCCCAGCCTAGCGGGGGGAACCTGGGGCACCGGGGAGCTGTTTTTT	CASSPSLAGGTWGTGELFF
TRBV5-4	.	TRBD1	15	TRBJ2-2	TGTGCCAGCAGCACGACAGGGGTAATAAGCGGGGAGCTGTTTTTT	CASSTTGVISGELFF
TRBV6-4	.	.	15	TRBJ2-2	TGTGCCAGCAGTGATTCAGGGACTAACACCGGGGAGCTGTTTTTT	CASSDSGTNTGELFF
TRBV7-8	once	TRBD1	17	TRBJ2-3	TGTGCCAGCAGCTTAGAGCGCCGACAGGGGAGCACAGATACGCAGTATTTT	CASSLERRQGSTDTQYF
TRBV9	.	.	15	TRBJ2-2	TGTGCCAGCAGCTCTTCCGGGGGAGGCACCGGGGAGCTGTTTTTT	CASSSSGGGTGELFF
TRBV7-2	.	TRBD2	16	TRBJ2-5	TGTGCCAGCAGCTTCATGGGAGCGGGGATCCAAGAGACCCAGTACTTC	CASSFMGAGIQETQYF
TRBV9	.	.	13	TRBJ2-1	TGTGCCAGCAGCGGGGGGGCCTACAATGAGCAGTTCTTC	CASSGGAYNEQFF
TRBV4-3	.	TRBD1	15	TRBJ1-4	TGCGCCAGCAGCCCCGGACAGGGGGGAGGAGAAAAACTGTTTTTT	CASSPGQGGGEKLFF
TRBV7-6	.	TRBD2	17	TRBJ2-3	TGTGCCAGCAGCCCCGACTTTACTAGCGGTAGCACAGATACGCAGTATTTT	CASSPDFTSGSTDTQYF
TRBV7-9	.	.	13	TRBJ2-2	TGTGCCAGCAGCCCCCGCGAGACCGGGGAGCTGTTTTTT	CASSPRETGELFF
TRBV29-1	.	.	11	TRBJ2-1	TGCAGCGTTGACCTGGCAAGTGAGCAGTTCTTC	CSVDLASEQFF
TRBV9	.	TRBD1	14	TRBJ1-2	TGTGCCAGCAGCGTAGCAGGGACAGGGAATGGCTACACCTTC	CASSVAGTGNGYTF
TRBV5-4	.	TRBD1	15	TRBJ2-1	TGTGCCAGCAGCTTGGGACAGGGTTCCTACAATGAGCAGTTCTTC	CASSLGQGSYNEQFF
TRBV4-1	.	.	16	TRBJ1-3	TGCGCCAGCAGCCATAAAGCAGGGAACTCTGGAAACACCATATATTTT	CASSHKAGNSGNTIYF
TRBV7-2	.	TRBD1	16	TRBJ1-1	TGTGCCAGCAGCCTCGGGACAGGGTGGGTGAACACTGAAGCTTTCTTT	CASSLGTGWVNTEAFF
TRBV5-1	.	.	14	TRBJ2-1	TGCGCCAGCAGCCGGGGGGCTATCGGGAATGAGCAGTTCTTC	CASSRGAIGNEQFF
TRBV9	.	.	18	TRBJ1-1	TGTGCCAGCAGCACCTCCGGGAATGCCCTCCAAGCTAACACTGAAGCTTTCTTT	CASSTSGNALQANTEAFF
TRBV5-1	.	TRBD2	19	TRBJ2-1	TGCGCCAGCAGCTTTACGGGACTAGCGGTAACCTCAGACGCCAATGAGCAGTTCTTC	CASSFTGLAVTSDANEQFF
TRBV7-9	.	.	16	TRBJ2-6	TGTGCCAGCTACCACAGCCCCCACTCTGGGGCCAACGTCCTGACTTTC	CASYHSPHSGANVLTF
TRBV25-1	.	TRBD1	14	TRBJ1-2	TGTGCCAGCGGACAGGGGGGCCTTGGATATGGCTACACCTTC	CASGQGGLGYGYTF
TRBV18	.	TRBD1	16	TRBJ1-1	TGTGCCAGCTCACCGTTATTACAGGGGGGGAACACTGAAGCTTTCTTT	CASSPLLQGGNTEAFF
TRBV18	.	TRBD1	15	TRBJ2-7	TGTGCCAGCTCACCTTTCCGGGACAGCAACTACGAGCAGTACTTC	CASSPFRDSNYEQYF
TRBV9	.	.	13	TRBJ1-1	TGTGCCAGCAGCTCGGGACAGAACACTGAAGCTTTCTTT	CASSSGQNTEAFF
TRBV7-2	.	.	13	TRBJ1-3	TGTGCCAGCAGCCTTGTCTCTGGAAACACCATATATTTT	CASSLVSGNTIYF
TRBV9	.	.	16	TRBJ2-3	TGTGCCAGCAGCGCCCCCAGGGGAGGGAGCGCAGATACGCAGTATTTT	CASSAPRGGSADTQYF
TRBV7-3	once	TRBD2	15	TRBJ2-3	TGTGCCAGCAGCTTACACGGGGGGGTCGCAGATACGCAGTATTTT	CASSLHGGVADTQYF
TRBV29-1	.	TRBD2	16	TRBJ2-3	TGCAGCGTTGAAGTTCTAGCGGGGGGGCGGAACTTTGCGCAGTATTTT	CSVEVLAGGRNFAQYF
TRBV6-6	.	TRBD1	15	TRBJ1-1	TGTGCCAGCAGTGATTGGACAGGGCTGAACACTGAAGCTTTCTTT	CASSDWTGLNTEAFF
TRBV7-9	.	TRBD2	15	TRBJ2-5	TGTGCCAGCAGCTTAGAACTAGCGATGGGGGAGACCCAGTACTTC	CASSLELAMGETQYF
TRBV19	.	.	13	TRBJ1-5	TGTGCCAGTAGTATAGACTTCAATCAGCCCCAGCATTTT	CASSIDFNQPQHF
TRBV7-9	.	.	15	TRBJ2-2	TGTGCCAGCAGCTTCCGGGTAACCCCGACCGGGGAGCTGTTTTTT	CASSFRVTPTGELFF
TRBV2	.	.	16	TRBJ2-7	TGTGCCAGCAGTGTGAGACAGATGGCCATAGCCCACGAGCAGTACTTC	CASSVRQMAIAHEQYF
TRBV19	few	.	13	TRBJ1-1	TGTGCCAGTACGAGACAGGCCCAGGGGGAAGCTTTCTTT	CASTRQAQGEAFF
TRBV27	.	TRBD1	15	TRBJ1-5	TGTGCCAGCAGTCCCCGGGGACAGGGGTATCAGCCCCAGCATTTT	CASSPRGQGYQPQHF
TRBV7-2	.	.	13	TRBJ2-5	TGTGCCAGCAGCCCTCCGGGAACTCAGACCCAGTACTTC	CASSPPGTQTQYF
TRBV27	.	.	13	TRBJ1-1	TGTGCCAGCGGGCAACGGGGGTGGACTGAAGCTTTCTTT	CASGQRGWTEAFF
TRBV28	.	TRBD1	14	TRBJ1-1	TGTGCCAGCAGTTGGGGTGACAGGGCCTCTGAAGCTTTCTTT	CASSWGDRASEAFF